Below, one T cell receptor (beta chain) is given with its context. The data were obtained in a study of OX40 agonist ivuxolimab in advanced cancers. At the level of the study: Every 2 weeks, ivuxolimab was infused into the patients intravenously at between 0.01 and 10 mg/kg. One hepatocellular carcinoma and two cutaneous melanoma patients partially responded.

The table came from immunoSEQ multiplex PCR; TCRdb's copy has only in-frame clones and leaves some out. The repertoire holds around 79,000 clones, with roughly 90% as singletons. V was shortened by 5 bases and J by 7 bases, with 11 bases between the two germline ends. This CDR3 region has 12 residues. Germline-derived CDR1 and CDR2 are SEHNR and FQNEAQ (reference sequence). This clonotype was obtained from an adult with an advanced solid tumor such as melanoma, head and neck, liver or kidney cancer. Sequences were derived from CD4+ or CD8+ T cells sorted from blood, sampled in a trial of the OX40 agonist ivuxolimab. V is TRBV7-9 and J is TRBJ1-1; a possible D gene is TRBD1 (6 bases). The CDR3 region is CASSVLDSEAFF. CDR3 DNA sequence: TGTGCCAGCAGCGTCCTGGACAGTGAAGCTTTCTTT.